This entry lists 20 T cell receptor beta chains sequenced from one sample in a study of PD-1 blockade in mismatch repair-deficient tumors (dated by TCRdb to 2016 to 2017). Receptors were amplified or captured by the immunoSEQ multiplex PCR assay. The immuneACCESS repertoire file appears here via TCRdb, limited to in-frame rearrangements. These files lack a portion of the clones; in checked studies, under half of the deficit traces to unresolved V genes, and the cause of the others is not known. Within this sample are about 120,000 clones, with over 65% of them counted one time only. 4% to 6% of the sample rests with the top ten. The sequences come from peripheral blood, collected about 60 weeks after starting pembrolizumab. The receptors were gathered from an adult with mismatch repair-deficient cancer.

The chain employs TRBV11-2 and TRBJ2-7; possible D gene TRBD2, 6 bases. V was trimmed by 5 bases and J by 4 bases, leaving 21 bases between them. Germline loops: CDR1 SGHAT, CDR2 FQNNGV. The CDR3 loop spans 16 amino acids. The CDR3 DNA sequence: TGTGCCAGCAGCATCACCCCTGAGACTAGTTTTTACGAGCAGTACTTC. Its protein product is CASSITPETSFYEQYF. The whole variable domain, filled in from reference TRBV11-2 and TRBJ2-7, reads EAGVAQSPRYKIIEKRQSVAFWCNPISGHATLYWYQQILGQGPKLLIQFQNNGVVDDSQLPKDRFSAERLKGVDSTLKIQPAKLEDSAVYLCASSITPETSFYEQYFGPGTRLTVT.

The rearrangement uses TRBV2 and TRBJ1-2; TRBD1 is a possible D gene (6 bases). V lost 10 bases, J lost 7 bases, and 10 bases lay in between. Per germline, CDR1 SNHLY and CDR2 FYNNEI. The length of the CDR3 is 10 residues. The DNA for the CDR3 is TGTGCCACCCTGACAGGTGGCTACACCTTC. The encoded protein is CATLTGGYTF.

V is TRBV5-1 and J is TRBJ2-1; TRBD1 aligns across 8 bases. With 2 bases clipped from V and 3 bases from J, the junction kept 13 bases outside the gene matches. The CDR3 runs 18 residues. The V gene's germline CDR1 is SGHRS and CDR2 YFSETQ. CDR3 nucleotide sequence: TGCGCCAGCAGCTTACTCACGGGGACAGGCAAAGACTACAATGAGCAGTTCTTC. Its protein is CASSLLTGTGKDYNEQFF.

The sample holds one count of this clone. With only one base between it and a far larger clone, this is likely a read error. The sample carries other DNA sequences with the same CDR3. The chain recombines TRBV7-7 with TRBJ2-7; either TRBD1 or TRBD2 may fit D (5 bases each). Germline V CDR1 and CDR2: SSHAT, FNYEAQ (reference sequence). This CDR3 contains 14 residues. The chain's CDR3 is CASSLVSGAGEQYF. Written as DNA, the CDR3 is TGTGCTAGCAGCTTAGTTTCTGGGGCGGGCGAGCAGTACTTC.

The V gene is TRBV4-1, the J gene TRBJ2-1, with TRBD2 identical over 9 bases. CDR1 is MGHRA and CDR2 is YSYEKL in the germline V gene. Trimming at V came to 1 base and at J to 4 bases, leaving 2 bases not matched to a gene. There are 15 residues in the CDR3. CDR3 in DNA: TGCGCCAGCAGCCAAGGACTAGCGGCATACAATGAGCAGTTCTTC. It yields the protein CASSQGLAAYNEQFF.

The V gene is TRBV7-3, the J gene TRBJ2-1, with D perhaps matching TRBD2 (5 bases). The V and J ends lost 5 bases and 6 bases respectively, with 11 bases between them. Looked up from germline, CDR1 is SGHTA and CDR2 is FQGTGA. The CDR3 consists of 13 residues. CDR3: CASSPYSVNEQFF. As DNA, the CDR3 is TGTGCCAGCAGCCCCTATAGCGTCAATGAGCAGTTCTTC.

This chain links TRBV4-2 with TRBJ2-7; D may be TRBD1 or TRBD2 (5 bases each). Trimming pared 0 bases from V and 7 bases from J, leaving 13 bases between. The CDR3 runs to 14 residues. From germline, CDR1 is LGHNA and CDR2 YNFKEQ. The CDR3 region is CASSQERAGREQYF. CDR3 bases: TGTGCCAGCAGCCAAGAGAGGGCAGGGCGGGAGCAGTACTTC.

The chain combines TRBV11-3 with TRBJ2-2; perhaps TRBD1 as D (6 bases). Germline assignment: CDR1 SGHNT and CDR2 YENEEA. The CDR3 has 14 amino acids. Deletions cut 4 bases from V and 5 bases from J, with 11 bases between. The DNA for the CDR3 is TGTGCCAGCAGCTCCCTCAGGGGTACCGGGGAGCTGTTTTTT. Translation: CASSSLRGTGELFF.

The gene calls are TRBV6-5 and TRBJ1-2, with D perhaps TRBD1 (5 bases). CDR1 is MNHEY, CDR2 SVGAGI, per germline. CDR3 length equals 11 residues. The ends were cut back, 4 bases at V and 5 bases at J, with 5 bases in the middle. DNA for the CDR3: TGTGCCAGCAGTTCAGGGTATGGCTACACCTTC. As protein: CASSSGYGYTF.

J is TRBJ2-2 and V is TRBV9; TRBD2 aligns across 11 bases. The germline CDR1 and CDR2 sequences are SGDLS and YYNGEE. This CDR3 contains 15 residues. V was clipped by 3 bases and J by 5 bases; unmatched bases: 3. The CDR3 here is CASSAGLAETGELFF. The DNA for the CDR3 is TGTGCCAGCAGCGCGGGACTAGCGGAGACCGGGGAGCTGTTTTTT.

The rearrangement joins TRBV18 to TRBJ2-7; 7 bases are a match to TRBD2. Per the germline V gene, CDR1 is KGHSH and CDR2 is LQKENI. CDR3 size: 15 residues. V trimming: 3 bases; J trimming: 6 bases; junction bases outside the gene matches: 11. The CDR3, as DNA: TGTGCCAGCTCACCCTCCGGGACTACCGCGGGCGAGCAGTACTTC. As protein: CASSPSGTTAGEQYF.

This clone was recorded a few times. This chain joins TRBV6-6 and TRBJ2-7; TRBD1 matches 9 bases. Germline CDR1 is MNHNY and CDR2 is SVGAGI (reference sequence). The V and J ends lost 5 bases and 6 bases, in that order; junction bases with no gene match: 11. The CDR3 covers 15 residues. The CDR3 DNA follows: TGTGCCAGCAGTAAACCCCCGGGACAGGGTTTCGAGCAGTACTTC. Protein product: CASSKPPGQGFEQYF.

The chain carries TRBV10-1 and TRBJ2-1; TRBD1 aligns across 9 bases. Trimming cost V 6 bases and J 8 bases; bases outside gene matches: 8. Germline CDR1 and CDR2: WNHNN and SYGVQD (reference sequence). The CDR3 loop spans 14 amino acids. The CDR3 DNA follows: TGCGCCAGCAGGCCCGGGGACAGGGAGGATGAGCAGTTCTTC. Protein: CASRPGDREDEQFF.

The CDR3 nucleotides read TGTGCCAGCAGTGAAGCGGGAGAGGGGTATGAGCAGTTCTTC. It is translated as CASSEAGEGYEQFF. The chain recombines TRBV6-1 with TRBJ2-1, with D possibly being TRBD1 or TRBD2 (5 bases each). V was clipped by 0 bases and J by 8 bases, with 11 bases between them. Germline lookup yields CDR1 MNHNS and CDR2 SASEGT. The CDR3 loop spans 14 amino acids.

This chain joins TRBV2 and TRBJ1-3; no clear D gene. CDR1 and CDR2 from the germline V gene are SNHLY and FYNNEI. CDR3 length: 14 residues. Trimming shortened V by 4 bases and J by 3 bases, and 10 bases separated the two germline ends. The CDR3 nucleotides are TGTGCCAGCAGTGTATCCAGCGATGGAAACACCATATATTTT. Translating it yields CASSVSSDGNTIYF.

This chain links TRBV2 with TRBJ2-1, with 10 nucleotides matching TRBD2. This CDR3 has 15 residues. CDR1 SNHLY and CDR2 FYNNEI come from the germline V gene. With 6 bases clipped from V and 4 bases from J, the junction kept 6 bases outside the gene matches. CDR3 bases: TGTGCCAGCAGCAGGACTAGCGGAGAATACAATGAGCAGTTCTTC. It encodes CASSRTSGEYNEQFF.

The J gene is TRBJ2-7, the V gene TRBV5-4; TRBD1 matches at 9 bases. The V and J ends lost 4 bases and 5 bases, in that order; junction bases with no gene match: 7. The CDR3 totals 14 residues. Germline V gene data show CDR1 as SGHNT and CDR2 as YYREEE (reference sequence). The CDR3 DNA is TGTGCCAGCAGCGGGGGACAGGGCAGGCACGAGCAGTACTTC. Protein sequence: CASSGGQGRHEQYF. The full variable domain, rest sourced from reference TRBV5-4 and TRBJ2-7, is ETGVTQSPTHLIKTRGQQVTLRCSSQSGHNTVSWYQQALGQGPQFIFQYYREEENGRGNFPPRFSGLQFPNYSSELNVNALELDDSALYLCASSGGQGRHEQYFGPGTRLTVT.

This chain uses TRBV11-3 with TRBJ2-3; D call uncertain. There are 12 residues in the CDR3. V lost 4 bases, J lost 2 bases, and 4 bases lay in between. CDR1 SGHNT and CDR2 YENEEA come from the germline V gene. CDR3 nucleotide sequence: TGTGCCAGCAGCTCATACACAGATACGCAGTATTTT. Amino acid sequence: CASSSYTDTQYF.

V usage is TRBV11-3 and J usage is TRBJ2-1, with 8 nucleotides matching TRBD1. The length of the CDR3 is 15 residues. V lost 2 bases, J lost 8 bases, and 8 bases stayed unmatched. The germline V gene has CDR1 SGHNT and CDR2 YENEEA. CDR3 protein: CASSLLRGRGYEQFF. DNA for the CDR3: TGTGCCAGCAGCTTACTCAGGGGGCGCGGGTATGAGCAGTTCTTC.

This rearrangement joins TRBV7-3 to TRBJ1-3, with D hard to call. The CDR3 covers 21 residues. The V end was cut by 5 bases, the J end by 0 bases, with 29 bases between. Germline V gene lookup returns CDR1 SGHTA and CDR2 FQGTGA. The CDR3 is CASSPSRRTKYSFVSGNTIYF. The CDR3 DNA reads TGTGCCAGCAGCCCGTCTCGACGGACCAAATATAGTTTTGTCTCTGGAAACACCATATATTTT.